This TCR beta chain originates from a study of early T cells in non-severe SARS-CoV-2 infection. Study overall: Investigators sequenced bulk RNA drawn from unsorted whole blood, and chains remained unpaired. Study-wide results and limits: VDJdb-based annotation leaned toward anti-spike CD8 responses and missed private and CD4 specificities.

This clonotype was counted many times. Its antigen remains unknown. Each single cDNA molecule received a unique molecular identifier. Each CDR3 protein gets one entry after TCRdb re-called the 5' RACE reads with MiXCR. The table shows roughly 33,000 distinct CDR3 sequences, with roughly 6% occurring only once. The sequence came from an adult who was a healthcare worker with PCR-confirmed SARS-CoV-2 infection or an uninfected control (not recorded which). The specimen was whole blood.

CDR3 loop: CASSLSWREGQQFF. As DNA, the CDR3 is TGTGCCAGCAGTTTATCGTGGCGGGAGGGCCAGCAGTTCTTC. This chain joins TRBV27 and TRBJ2-1; TRBD2 matches 9 bases. The V and J ends lost 0 bases and 11 bases, in that order; junction bases with no gene match: 5. The CDR3 runs 14 residues. CDR1 and CDR2 from the germline V gene are MNHEY and SMNVEV (reference sequence).